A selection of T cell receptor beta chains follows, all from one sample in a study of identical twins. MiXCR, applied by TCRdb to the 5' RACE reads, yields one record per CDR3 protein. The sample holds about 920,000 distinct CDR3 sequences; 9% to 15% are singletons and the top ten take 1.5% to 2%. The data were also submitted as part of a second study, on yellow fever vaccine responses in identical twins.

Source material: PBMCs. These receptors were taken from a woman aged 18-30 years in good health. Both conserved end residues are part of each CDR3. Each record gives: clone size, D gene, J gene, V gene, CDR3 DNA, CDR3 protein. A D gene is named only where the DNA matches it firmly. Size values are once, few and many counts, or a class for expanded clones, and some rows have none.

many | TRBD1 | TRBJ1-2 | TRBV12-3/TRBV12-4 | TGTGCCAGCACGGACAGGGGCTATGGCTACACCTTC | CASTDRGYGYTF
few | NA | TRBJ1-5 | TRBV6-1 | TGTGCCAGCATTGGGCCCAACAGGGTGGGCCATCAGCCCCAGCATTTT | CASIGPNRVGHQPQHF
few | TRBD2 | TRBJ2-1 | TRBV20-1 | TGCAGTGCTAGAGATCGCCTAGCGGGAAGCTACTACAATGAGCAGTTCTTC | CSARDRLAGSYYNEQFF
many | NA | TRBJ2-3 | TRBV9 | TGTGCCAGCAGTGCTTCGACAGCCACAGATACGCAGTATTTT | CASSASTATDTQYF
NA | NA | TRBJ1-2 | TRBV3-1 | TGTGCCAGCAGCCAATGGCCCCCGCGACGGGCTAACTATGGCTACACCTTC | CASSQWPPRRANYGYTF
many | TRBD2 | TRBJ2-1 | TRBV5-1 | TGCGCCAGCAGCGCCCCACTAGCGGGAGGGAAGCAGTTCTTC | CASSAPLAGGKQFF
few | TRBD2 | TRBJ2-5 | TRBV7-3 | TGTGCCAGCAGTCGTTGGGGGGGTGAGACCCAGTACTTC | CASSRWGGETQYF
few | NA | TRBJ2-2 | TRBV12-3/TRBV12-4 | TGTGCCAGCATCTCCCAGGGGTTTAACACCGGGGAGCTGTTTTTT | CASISQGFNTGELFF
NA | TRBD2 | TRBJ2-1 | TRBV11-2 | TGTGCCAGCAGCTCCACTAGCGGACAAAATGAGCAGTTCTTC | CASSSTSGQNEQFF
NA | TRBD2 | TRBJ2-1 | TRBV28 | TGTGCCAGCAGTTTGGAGGGAGGGGCTCTCTACAATGAGCAGTTCTTC | CASSLEGGALYNEQFF